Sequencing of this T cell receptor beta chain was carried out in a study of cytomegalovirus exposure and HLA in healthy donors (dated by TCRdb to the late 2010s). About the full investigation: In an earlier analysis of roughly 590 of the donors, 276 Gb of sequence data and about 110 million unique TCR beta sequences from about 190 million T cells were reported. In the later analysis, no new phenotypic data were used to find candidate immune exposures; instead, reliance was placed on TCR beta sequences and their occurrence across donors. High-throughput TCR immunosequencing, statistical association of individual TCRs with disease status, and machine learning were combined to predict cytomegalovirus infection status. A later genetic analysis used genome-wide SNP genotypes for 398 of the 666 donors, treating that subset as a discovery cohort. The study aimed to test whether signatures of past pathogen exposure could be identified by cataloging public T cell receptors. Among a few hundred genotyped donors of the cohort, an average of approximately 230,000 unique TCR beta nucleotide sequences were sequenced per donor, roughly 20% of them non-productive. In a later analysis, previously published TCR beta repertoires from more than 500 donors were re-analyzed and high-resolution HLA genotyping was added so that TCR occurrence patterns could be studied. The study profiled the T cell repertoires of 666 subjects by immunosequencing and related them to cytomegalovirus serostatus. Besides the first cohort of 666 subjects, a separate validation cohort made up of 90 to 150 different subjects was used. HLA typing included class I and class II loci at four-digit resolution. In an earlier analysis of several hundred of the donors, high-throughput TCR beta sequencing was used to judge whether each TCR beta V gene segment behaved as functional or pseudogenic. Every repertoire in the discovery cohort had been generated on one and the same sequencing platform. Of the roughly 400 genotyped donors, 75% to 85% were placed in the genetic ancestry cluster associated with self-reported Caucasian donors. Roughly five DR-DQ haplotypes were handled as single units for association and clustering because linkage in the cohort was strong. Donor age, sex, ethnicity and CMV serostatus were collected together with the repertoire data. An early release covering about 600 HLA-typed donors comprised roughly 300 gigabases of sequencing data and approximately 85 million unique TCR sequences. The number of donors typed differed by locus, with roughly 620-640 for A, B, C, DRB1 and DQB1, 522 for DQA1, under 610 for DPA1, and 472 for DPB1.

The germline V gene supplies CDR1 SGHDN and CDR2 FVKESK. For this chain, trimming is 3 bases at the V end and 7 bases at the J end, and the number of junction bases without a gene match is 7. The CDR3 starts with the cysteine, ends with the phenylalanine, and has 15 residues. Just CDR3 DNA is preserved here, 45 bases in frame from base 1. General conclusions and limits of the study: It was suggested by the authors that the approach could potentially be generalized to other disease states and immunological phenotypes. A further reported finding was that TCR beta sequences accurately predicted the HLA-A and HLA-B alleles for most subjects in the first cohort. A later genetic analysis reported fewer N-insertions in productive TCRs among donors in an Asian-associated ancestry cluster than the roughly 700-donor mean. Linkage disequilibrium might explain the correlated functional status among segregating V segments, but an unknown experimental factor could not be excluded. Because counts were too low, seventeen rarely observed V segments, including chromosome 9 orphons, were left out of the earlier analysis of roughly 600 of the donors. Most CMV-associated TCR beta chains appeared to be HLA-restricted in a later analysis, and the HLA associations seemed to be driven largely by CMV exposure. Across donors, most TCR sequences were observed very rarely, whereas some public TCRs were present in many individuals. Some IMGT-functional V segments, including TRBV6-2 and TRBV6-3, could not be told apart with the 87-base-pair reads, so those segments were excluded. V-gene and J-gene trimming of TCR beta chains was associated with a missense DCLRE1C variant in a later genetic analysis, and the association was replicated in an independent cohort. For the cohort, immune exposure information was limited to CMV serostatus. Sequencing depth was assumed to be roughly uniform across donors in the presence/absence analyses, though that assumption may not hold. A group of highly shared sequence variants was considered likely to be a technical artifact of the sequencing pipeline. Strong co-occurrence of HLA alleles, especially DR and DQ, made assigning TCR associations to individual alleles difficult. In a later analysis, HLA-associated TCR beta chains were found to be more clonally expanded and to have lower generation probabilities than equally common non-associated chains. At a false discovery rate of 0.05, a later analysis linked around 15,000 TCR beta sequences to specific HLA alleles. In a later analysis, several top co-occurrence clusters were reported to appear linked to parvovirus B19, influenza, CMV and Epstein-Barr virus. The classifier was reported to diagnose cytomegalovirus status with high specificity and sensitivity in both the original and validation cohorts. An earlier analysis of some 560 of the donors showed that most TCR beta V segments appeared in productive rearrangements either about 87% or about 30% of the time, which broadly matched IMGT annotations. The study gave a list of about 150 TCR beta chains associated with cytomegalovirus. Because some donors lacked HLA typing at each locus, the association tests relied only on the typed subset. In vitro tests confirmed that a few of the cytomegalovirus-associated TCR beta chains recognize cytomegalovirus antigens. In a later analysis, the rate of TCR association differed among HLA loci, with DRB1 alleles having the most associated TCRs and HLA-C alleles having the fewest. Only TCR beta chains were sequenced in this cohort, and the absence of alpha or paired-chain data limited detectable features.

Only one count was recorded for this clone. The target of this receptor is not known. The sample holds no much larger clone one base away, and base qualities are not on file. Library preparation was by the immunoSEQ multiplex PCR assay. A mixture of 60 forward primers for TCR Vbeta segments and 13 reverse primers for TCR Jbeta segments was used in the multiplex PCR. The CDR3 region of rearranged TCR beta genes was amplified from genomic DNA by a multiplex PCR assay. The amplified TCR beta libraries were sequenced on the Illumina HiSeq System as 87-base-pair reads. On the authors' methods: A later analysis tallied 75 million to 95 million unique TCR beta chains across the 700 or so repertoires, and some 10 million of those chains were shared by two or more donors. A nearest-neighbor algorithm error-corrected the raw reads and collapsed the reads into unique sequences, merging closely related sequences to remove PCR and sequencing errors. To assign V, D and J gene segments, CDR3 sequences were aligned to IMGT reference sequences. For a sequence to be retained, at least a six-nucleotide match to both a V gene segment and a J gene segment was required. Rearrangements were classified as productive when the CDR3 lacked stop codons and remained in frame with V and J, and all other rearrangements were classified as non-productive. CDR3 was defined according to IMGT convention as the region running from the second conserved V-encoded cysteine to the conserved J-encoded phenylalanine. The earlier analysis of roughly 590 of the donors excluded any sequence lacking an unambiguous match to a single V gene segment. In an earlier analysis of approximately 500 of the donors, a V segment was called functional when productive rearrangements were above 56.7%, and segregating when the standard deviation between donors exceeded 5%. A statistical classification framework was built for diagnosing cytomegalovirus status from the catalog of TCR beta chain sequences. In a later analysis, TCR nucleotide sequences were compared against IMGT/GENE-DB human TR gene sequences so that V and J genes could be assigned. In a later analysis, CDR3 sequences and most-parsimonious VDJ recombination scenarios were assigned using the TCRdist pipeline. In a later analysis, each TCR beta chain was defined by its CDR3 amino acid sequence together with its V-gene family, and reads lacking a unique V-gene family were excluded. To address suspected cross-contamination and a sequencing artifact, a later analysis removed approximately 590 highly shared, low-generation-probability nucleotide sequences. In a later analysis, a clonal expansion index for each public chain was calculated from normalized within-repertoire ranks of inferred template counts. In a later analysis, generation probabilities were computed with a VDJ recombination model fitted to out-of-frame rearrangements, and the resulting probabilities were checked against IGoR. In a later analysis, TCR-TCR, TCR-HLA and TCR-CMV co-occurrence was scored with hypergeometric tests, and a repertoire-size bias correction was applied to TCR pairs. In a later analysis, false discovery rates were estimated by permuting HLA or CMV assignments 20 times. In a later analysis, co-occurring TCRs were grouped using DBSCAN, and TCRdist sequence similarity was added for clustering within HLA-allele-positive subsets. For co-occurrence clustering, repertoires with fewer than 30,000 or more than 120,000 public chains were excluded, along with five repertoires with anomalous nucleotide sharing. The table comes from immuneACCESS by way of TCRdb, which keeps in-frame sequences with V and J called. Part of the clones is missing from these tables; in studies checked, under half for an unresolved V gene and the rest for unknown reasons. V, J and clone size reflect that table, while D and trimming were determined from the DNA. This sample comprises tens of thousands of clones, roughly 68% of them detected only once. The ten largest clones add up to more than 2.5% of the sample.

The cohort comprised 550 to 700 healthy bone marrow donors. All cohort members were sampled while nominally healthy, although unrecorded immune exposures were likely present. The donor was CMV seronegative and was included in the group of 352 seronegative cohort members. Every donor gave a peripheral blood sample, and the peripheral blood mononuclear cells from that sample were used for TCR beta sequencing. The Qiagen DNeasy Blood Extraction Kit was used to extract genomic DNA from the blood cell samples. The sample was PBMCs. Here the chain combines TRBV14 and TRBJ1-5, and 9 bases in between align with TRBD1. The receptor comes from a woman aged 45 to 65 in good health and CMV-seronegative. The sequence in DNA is TGTGCCAGCAGCCAGGACAGGGGAGACTCGCAGCCCCAGCATTTT. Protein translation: CASSQDRGDSQPQHF. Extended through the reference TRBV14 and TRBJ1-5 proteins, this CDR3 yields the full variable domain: EAGVTQFPSHSVIEKGQTVTLRCDPISGHDNLYWYRRVMGKEIKFLLHFVKESKQDESGMPNNRFLAERTGGTYSTLKVQPAELEDSGVYFCASSQDRGDSQPQHFGDGTRLSIL.